The next 6 T cell receptor beta chains were all read from a single sample in a study of human T cells and chemical hapten exposure. MiXCR, run by TCRdb on the RACE reads, gives a single entry per CDR3 protein. The sample holds 40,000 to 50,000 distinct CDR3 sequences, 4% seen once. Time point defined: patch test 1, 2 weeks after DPC sensitization. Treatment defined: therapeutic diphenylcyclopropenone sensitization with weekly scalp DPC. Unfractionated whole blood served as the source for total RNA extraction. The starting material was whole blood, obtained in connection with sensitization to the hapten diphenylcyclopropenone (DPC). All receptors come from a man in his fifties with alopecia areata. Some clones in this sample may be carry-over from other donors' samples.

At least ten counts were recorded for this clonotype. The rearrangement joins TRBV19 to TRBJ2-7, with a weak D call TRBD2 (5 bases). The CDR3 sequence is 11 residues long. From germline, CDR1 is LNHDA and CDR2 SQIVND (reference sequence). V lost 7 bases, J lost 9 bases, and 13 bases lay in between. CDR3 coding DNA: TGTGCCAGTACCGGACCTGAGGGGCAGTACTTC. This codes for CASTGPEGQYF.

Many counts were recorded for this clonotype. V gene TRBV5-1 combines with J gene TRBJ1-1; D is undetermined. The CDR3 is made up of 14 amino acids. Germline CDR1 reads SGHRS; CDR2 reads YFSETQ. The germline V and J ends were trimmed by 1 base and 4 bases, with 11 bases remaining between them. This chain's CDR3 is CASSLTPGSTEAFF. In nucleotides, the CDR3 is TGCGCCAGCAGCTTGACTCCGGGCAGCACTGAAGCTTTCTTT.

This clonotype was detected many times. This chain uses TRBV7-9 with TRBJ2-5; possible D gene TRBD2, 6 bases. The germline V and J ends were trimmed by 5 bases and 4 bases, with 8 bases remaining between them. This CDR3 has 12 residues. From germline, CDR1 is SEHNR and CDR2 FQNEAQ (reference sequence). The CDR3 sequence: CASSGTLETQYF. The CDR3 region has the DNA TGTGCCAGCAGCGGGACTCTAGAGACCCAGTACTTC.

This clonotype came up many times. CDR3: CASSSPEGRETQYF. In DNA form, the CDR3 reads TGTGCCAGCAGCTCTCCTGAGGGTCGGGAGACCCAGTACTTC. The rearrangement links TRBV7-9 to TRBJ2-5; weak D call: TRBD2 (5 bases). Germline V lookup: CDR1 SEHNR, CDR2 FQNEAQ (reference sequence). The CDR3 is 14 residues long. V dropped 4 bases and J dropped 5 bases, with 14 bases sitting between them.

This clonotype was picked up many times. The V and J genes are TRBV18 and TRBJ1-2; D may be TRBD1 (6 bases). This CDR3 has 17 amino acids. Germline CDR1 KGHSH, CDR2 LQKENI. Trimming removed 1 base from V and 1 base from J, with 16 bases in between. In DNA form, the CDR3 reads TGTGCCAGCTCACCACGGGGGGGCGTTGGAAATAACTATGGCTACACCTTC. This gives the protein CASSPRGGVGNNYGYTF.

There are many counts of this clonotype. Germline is not matched at one junction end, which may reflect a read error. The rearrangement uses TRBV20-1 and TRBJ2-3; D is uncertain. The length of the CDR3 is 13 residues. Germline CDR1 is DFQATT and CDR2 is SNEGSKA (reference sequence). The CDR3 loop reads CSARGFSTDTQYF. CDR3 DNA: TGCAGTGCCAGAGGATTTAGCACAGATACGCAGTATTTT.